The 29 T cell receptor beta chains below come from one sample, sequenced in a study of T cells after posttransplantation cyclophosphamide. Cyclophosphamide on days +3 and +4 followed busulfan-fludarabine conditioning and a marrow graft. TCRdb's copy holds only in-frame clones and misses some; the assay was immunoSEQ multiplex PCR. The sample consists of 35,000 to 50,000 clones, around 90% of them appearing once. This specimen was PBMCs, taken about 64 days after allogeneic stem cell transplant with posttransplant cyclophosphamide. Receptors originate from a male patient aged 55 to 69 who received an allogeneic stem cell transplant from a related donor and was CMV-positive. Some T cells may be graft donor cells.

The genes are TRBV28 and TRBJ1-4, with D hard to call. V gave up 7 bases and J gave up 10 bases, with 19 bases separating them. Looked up from germline, CDR1 is MDHEN and CDR2 is SYDVKM. The CDR3 loop spans 14 amino acids. The CDR3 nucleotides are TGTGCCAGCACCCCGGCAGCGGCTGCGAGAAAACTGTTTTTT. Amino acid sequence: CASTPAAAARKLFF.

V is TRBV10-3 and J is TRBJ1-6; D perhaps matches TRBD1 (6 bases). Trimming removed 6 bases at V and 7 bases at J, with 19 bases between. The CDR3 is made up of 16 amino acids. CDR1 ENHRY and CDR2 SYGVKD come from the germline V gene. This CDR3 reads CAIRPSGGGVNSPLHF. Written as DNA, the CDR3 is TGTGCCATCAGACCATCAGGCGGGGGCGTCAATTCACCCCTCCACTTT.

The chain joins TRBV9 to TRBJ2-1; 8 bases align to TRBD1. CDR3 length: 15 amino acids. Germline V lookup: CDR1 SGDLS, CDR2 YYNGEE. V lost 4 bases and J lost 7; bases outside the gene matches: 10. Written as DNA, the CDR3 is TGTGCCAGCAGCCCCCAGACAGGGGTCGGGAATGAGCAGTTCTTC. It is translated as CASSPQTGVGNEQFF.

The chain combines TRBV4-1 with TRBJ1-1, with 8 bases identical to TRBD1. Germline V CDR1 and CDR2: MGHRA, YSYEKL. V dropped 4 bases and J dropped 3; count of bases not matched to a gene: 10. The CDR3 totals 16 residues. The CDR3 DNA reads as TGCGCCAGCAGCCCCCAACCCGGACAGGGTCACACTGAAGCTTTCTTT. Its protein is CASSPQPGQGHTEAFF.

The rearrangement links TRBV10-3 to TRBJ2-7; D is uncertain. Trimming shortened V by 0 bases and J by 3 bases, and 6 bases separated the two germline ends. Germline V CDR1 and CDR2: ENHRY, SYGVKD. This CDR3 is built from 13 residues. In DNA form, the CDR3 reads TGTGCCATCAGTGAGTCTCACAGCTACGAGCAGTACTTC. It codes for CAISESHSYEQYF.

V and J are TRBV29-1 and TRBJ1-1; 8 bases are a match to TRBD1. Germline V gene lookup returns CDR1 SQVTM and CDR2 ANQGSEA. V was pared by 0 bases and J by 4 bases, with 4 bases of the junction left unmatched. This CDR3 contains 14 residues. This CDR3 is CSVEEPQGATEAFF. The CDR3 coding sequence is TGCAGCGTTGAAGAACCTCAGGGGGCCACTGAAGCTTTCTTT.

The chain joins TRBV18 to TRBJ1-2; D not resolved. The CDR3 has 13 amino acids. V was shortened by 0 bases and J by 4 bases, with 6 bases between the two germline ends. The germline gives CDR1 KGHSH, CDR2 LQKENI. CDR3 sequence reads: CASSPPSGYGYTF. DNA of the CDR3: TGTGCCAGCTCACCACCGTCAGGCTATGGCTACACCTTC. The full variable domain, its missing parts supplied by reference TRBV18 and TRBJ1-2, is NAGVMQNPRHLVRRRGQEARLRCSPMKGHSHVYWYRQLPEEGLKFMVYLQKENIIDESGMPKERFSAEFPKEGPSILRIQQVVRGDSAAYFCASSPPSGYGYTFGSGTRLTVV.

This clone was seen a few times. This sequence joins TRBV6-6 and TRBJ2-7; 8 bases are shared with TRBD2. This CDR3 spans 14 amino acids. With 2 bases clipped from V and 6 bases from J, the junction kept 6 bases outside the gene matches. Germline V gives CDR1 MNHNY, CDR2 SVGAGI (reference sequence). CDR3 sequence (DNA): TGTGCCAGCAGTTACACAGGGACTAGACTCGAGCAGTACTTC. Amino acids: CASSYTGTRLEQYF.

The chain joins TRBV6-5 to TRBJ2-5, with D possibly matching TRBD1 (6 bases). The CDR3 runs 13 residues. Trimming took off 6 bases at V and 3 bases at J, with 11 bases between the two ends. Looked up from germline, CDR1 is MNHEY and CDR2 is SVGAGI. This CDR3 is CASRQGVEETQYF. The DNA of the CDR3 is TGTGCCAGCAGACAGGGAGTGGAAGAGACCCAGTACTTC.

This clone has a single count. The chain employs TRBV19 and TRBJ1-2; no definite D call. The CDR3 consists of 12 residues. Germline V gene lookup returns CDR1 LNHDA and CDR2 SQIVND (reference sequence). The germline V and J ends were trimmed by 3 bases and 7 bases, with 9 bases remaining between them. This CDR3 reads CASSMSRLGYTF. Here the CDR3 DNA reads TGTGCCAGTAGTATGTCCCGTCTTGGCTACACCTTC.

The rearrangement uses TRBV4-1 and TRBJ2-7; TRBD1 agrees at 10 bases. CDR1 is MGHRA, CDR2 YSYEKL, per germline. The ends lost 4 bases at V and 3 bases at J; junction bases unmatched: 6. This CDR3 comprises 15 residues. DNA of the CDR3: TGCGCCAGCAGCCCCGGACAGGGGGAACTCTACGAGCAGTACGTC. Translating gives CASSPGQGELYEQYV.

This rearrangement joins TRBV4-1 to TRBJ2-5; 11 bases fit TRBD1. The V segment lost 5 bases and the J segment 5 bases; nucleotides outside the gene matches: 7. The CDR3 covers 15 residues. Germline V gives CDR1 MGHRA, CDR2 YSYEKL. The chain's CDR3 is CASSVRTGGEETQYF. In DNA form, the CDR3 reads TGCGCCAGCAGCGTCCGGACAGGGGGCGAGGAGACCCAGTACTTC.

The chain joins TRBV5-1 to TRBJ2-5, with 7 bases matching TRBD2. CDR1 and CDR2 (germline): SGHRS, YFSETQ. The CDR3 consists of 14 residues. V dropped 1 base and J dropped 3; count of bases not matched to a gene: 3. The CDR3 nucleotides read TGCGCCAGCAGCTTGTGGGGGGGGAAAGAGACCCAGTACTTC. Amino acids: CASSLWGGKETQYF.

This rearrangement joins TRBV11-2 to TRBJ1-2, with 8 bases matching TRBD1. V lost 3 bases and J lost 8; bases outside the gene matches: 5. The CDR3 has 13 residues. Germline-derived CDR1 and CDR2 are SGHAT and FQNNGV. CDR3 DNA: TGTGCCAGCAGCTTGGCAGGGGGCTCGGGCTACACCTTC. Its translation is CASSLAGGSGYTF.

The V gene is TRBV4-1, the J gene TRBJ1-2; a possible D gene is TRBD1 (5 bases). The germline V gene encodes CDR1 MGHRA and CDR2 YSYEKL. V gave up 1 base and J gave up 4 bases, with 7 bases separating them. CDR3 length equals 13 residues. The CDR3 sequence: CASSQGQSYGYTF. CDR3 DNA: TGCGCCAGCAGCCAAGGACAGAGCTATGGCTACACCTTC.

This rearrangement joins TRBV7-8 to TRBJ1-6; no definite D call. V was shortened by 0 bases and J by 7 bases, with 7 bases between the two germline ends. CDR1 and CDR2 from the germline V gene are SGHVS and FQNEAQ. The length of the CDR3 is 14 residues. CDR3 DNA: TGTGCCAGCAGCTTAGCTAACAGCAATTCACCCCTCCACTTT. Translation: CASSLANSNSPLHF.

This chain joins TRBV5-8 and TRBJ2-7; 8 nucleotides line up with TRBD2. The junction had 3 bases not matched to a gene; V was cut back by 2 bases and J by 5 bases. This CDR3 is built from 13 residues. Germline V CDR1 and CDR2: SGHTS, YDEGEE. This chain's CDR3 is CASSFGRENEQYV. The CDR3 DNA reads TGTGCCAGCAGCTTCGGGAGGGAGAACGAGCAGTACGTC.

The chain recombines TRBV6-5 with TRBJ1-2; 9 positions match TRBD1. Trimming at V came to 5 bases and at J to 2 bases, leaving 3 bases not matched to a gene. CDR3 length equals 14 residues. Germline-derived CDR1 and CDR2 are MNHEY and SVGAGI. The CDR3 nucleotides are TGTGCCAGCAGTATCGGACAGGGGAACTATGGCTACACCTTC. Translating it yields CASSIGQGNYGYTF.

This clone was seen only once. This chain joins TRBV5-5 and TRBJ1-2, with 8 bases lining up with TRBD1. The CDR3 has 15 amino acids. Germline values: CDR1 SGHKS, CDR2 YYEKEE (reference sequence). V shed 3 bases and J 6 bases; nucleotides not matched to a gene: 10. The CDR3 protein is CASSSKDRATDGYTF. CDR3 in DNA: TGTGCCAGCAGCTCGAAGGACAGGGCTACTGATGGCTACACCTTC.

As for this clone: Different DNA sequences within this sample yield the same CDR3. The rearrangement joins TRBV9 to TRBJ2-1; TRBD1 matches at 9 bases. Trimming cost V 0 bases and J 6 bases; bases outside gene matches: 4. The V gene's germline CDR1 is SGDLS and CDR2 YYNGEE. The CDR3 sequence is 15 residues long. The CDR3 nucleotides read TGTGCCAGCAGCGTAGAGGGACAGGGAGGCAATGAGCAGTTCTTC. It codes for CASSVEGQGGNEQFF.

Regarding this clone: One end of the junction fails to match germline, which may point to a read error. The gene calls are TRBV27 and TRBJ1-6; a possible D gene is TRBD1 (6 bases). This CDR3 is 16 amino acids long. Germline values: CDR1 MNHEY, CDR2 SMNVEV (reference sequence). The CDR3 DNA follows: TGTGCCAGCGGTTTCCCCCAGGGGCTGGGTAATTCACCCCTCCACTTT. Translated, it gives CASGFPQGLGNSPLHF.

The V gene is TRBV19, the J gene TRBJ2-1, with 10 bases lining up with TRBD2. The germline V gene has CDR1 LNHDA and CDR2 SQIVND (reference sequence). V shed 6 bases, J shed 7 bases, and the junction held 9 bases outside the gene matches. The CDR3 consists of 15 residues. The CDR3 loop is CASSPQRGGINEQFF. CDR3 in DNA: TGTGCCAGTAGCCCCCAGCGGGGGGGAATTAATGAGCAGTTCTTC.

The chain employs TRBV10-3 and TRBJ1-2; 8 nucleotides agree with TRBD1. Germline loops: CDR1 ENHRY, CDR2 SYGVKD. The V and J ends lost 3 bases and 6 bases, in that order; junction bases with no gene match: 9. There are 15 residues in the CDR3. CDR3 sequence: CAISDAGQGGNGYTF. Written as DNA, the CDR3 is TGTGCCATCAGTGACGCAGGACAGGGAGGAAATGGCTACACCTTC.

J is TRBJ2-1 and V is TRBV6-5; a weak D match, TRBD1 (6 bases). The CDR3 length is 13 residues. V shed 3 bases and J shed 6 bases, with 9 bases lying between them. In germline, CDR1 is MNHEY, CDR2 SVGAGI. CDR3 sequence reads: CASSYGRGNEQFF. The DNA of the CDR3 is TGTGCCAGCAGTTATGGCAGGGGCAATGAGCAGTTCTTC.

The chain employs TRBV6-4 and TRBJ2-5; maybe TRBD1 (10 bases). Germline loops: CDR1 MRHNA, CDR2 SNTAGT. The CDR3 runs 16 residues. The germline V and J ends were trimmed by 7 bases and 3 bases, with 21 bases remaining between them. DNA for the CDR3: TGTGCCAGCACCACGCGGGGGGGACAGGGGAAAGAGACCCAGTACTTC. Translating it yields CASTTRGGQGKETQYF.

This chain uses TRBV7-9 with TRBJ2-2; possibly TRBD2 for D (7 bases). Trimming left V 5 bases short and J 0 bases short, with 10 bases between. The CDR3 totals 15 residues. CDR1 is SEHNR, CDR2 FQNEAQ, per germline (reference sequence). CDR3 sequence reads: CASSAGAPNTGELFF. As DNA, the CDR3 is TGTGCCAGCAGCGCGGGGGCTCCGAACACCGGGGAGCTGTTTTTT.

The V gene is TRBV27, the J gene TRBJ1-3; the D is unclear. This CDR3 comprises 14 residues. Trimming took off 5 bases at V and 4 bases at J, with 12 bases between the two ends. Germline V gene sequence: CDR1 MNHEY, CDR2 SMNVEV (reference sequence). CDR3 loop: CASSRAGVGNTIYF. Written as DNA, the CDR3 is TGTGCCAGCAGTCGGGCGGGTGTAGGAAACACCATATATTTT.

The rearrangement joins TRBV28 to TRBJ1-2; a weak D match, TRBD1 (6 bases). The CDR3 has 13 residues. The germline V gene has CDR1 MDHEN and CDR2 SYDVKM. With 4 bases removed from V and 3 bases from J, the gap between germline ends came to 9 bases. CDR3 sequence reads: CASSSGGYYGYTF. The CDR3 DNA reads as TGTGCCAGCAGTTCTGGGGGCTACTATGGCTACACCTTC.

The chain recombines TRBV11-2 with TRBJ1-1; D possibly corresponds to TRBD1 (5 bases). V shed 1 base and J shed 2 bases, with 14 bases lying between them. Germline loops: CDR1 SGHAT, CDR2 FQNNGV. This CDR3 is 16 amino acids long. The CDR3 reads CASSLGSGGFNTEAFF. CDR3 nucleotides: TGTGCCAGCAGCTTAGGGTCGGGGGGTTTTAACACTGAAGCTTTCTTT.